The following is a T cell receptor (beta chain) sequence with its context. Its specificity is unknown. The data stem from a study of T cell responses to AZD1222 COVID-19 vaccine. General study results and limits: Within unmutated variant regions lay the reported targets of nearly half of spike-specific TCRs. Baseline seropositives among AZD1222 recipients totaled only 5 to 7.

Sequencing used immunoSEQ multiplex PCR; TCRdb keeps in-frame clones, though not all of them. This sample has around 150,000 clones, with approximately 90% found just once. V was pared by 4 bases and J by 2 bases, with 12 bases of the junction left unmatched. The V gene's germline CDR1 is SGHRS and CDR2 YFSETQ. This CDR3 has 16 amino acids. This sequence joins TRBV5-1 and TRBJ2-7; 7 bases agree with TRBD1. The starting material was peripheral blood, obtained on day 0 of AZD1222 vaccination. This TCR was recovered from an adult in good health. The CDR3 region has the DNA TGCGCCAGCAGCCCTGCAGAGGGGGCCCCCCCCTACGAGCAGTACTTC. Its translation: CASSPAEGAPPYEQYF.